This T cell receptor beta chain stems from a study of cytomegalovirus exposure and HLA in healthy donors. Across the study: Sequencing of 150 million to 200 million T cells in an earlier analysis found 95 million to 120 million unique TCR beta sequences. Out of 398 genotyped donors, roughly 80% belonged to the Caucasian-associated ancestry cluster.

With 3 bases removed from V and 4 bases from J, the gap between germline ends came to 13 bases. Germline V gives CDR1 ENHRY, CDR2 SYGVKD. The CDR3 runs 15 residues. General study points: Later on, an analysis tied over 15,000 TCR beta sequences to HLA alleles at 0.05 false discovery rate.

Each of the donors was a healthy bone marrow donor. About this clone: Antigen unknown.

PCR employed 60 Vbeta and 13 Jbeta primers. Generated by immunoSEQ multiplex PCR, the TCRdb table keeps only in-frame clones and is missing some. The data show about 83,000 clones, with about 69% seen just once and around 4.3% held by the top ten. Input material: PBMCs. This TCR was recovered from a man aged 55 to 70 in good health and CMV-seronegative. The rearrangement joins TRBV10-3 to TRBJ1-5, with a weak D call TRBD1 (6 bases). CDR3 region: CAISEGQLLNQPQHF. CDR3 sequence (DNA): TGTGCCATCAGTGAAGGACAGCTTTTAAATCAGCCCCAGCATTTT.